These 3 T cell receptor beta chains were sequenced from one sample in a study of vaccination effects on CD4 cells after COVID-19. Their recognized antigens are unknown. Sequenced by immunoSEQ multiplex PCR; TCRdb stores in-frame clones only, minus some. Of tens of thousands of clones in the sample, less than 85% were seen once. After expansion with viral peptide pools in the ViraFEST assay, antigen-specific CD4+ T cells were sequenced. At the end of about ten days of culture, CD4+ T cells were isolated. Either the mRNA-1273 or the BNT162b2 vaccine was given to participants as two doses. Here the sequenced sample was CD4+ T cells from PBMCs cultured with HCoV-NL63 spike peptides, taken after COVID-19 vaccination. Source of these receptors: a human donor who received a COVID-19 vaccine.

This rearrangement joins TRBV19 to TRBJ1-2; D gene ambiguous. Trimming removed 5 bases from V and 7 bases from J, with 14 bases in between. The CDR3 runs 13 residues. Per the germline V gene, CDR1 is LNHDA and CDR2 is SQIVND (reference sequence). The CDR3 DNA sequence: TGTGCCAGTAGTTGGCAGGCCCTTGGTGGCTACACCTTC. Translating gives CASSWQALGGYTF.

The chain carries TRBV18 and TRBJ1-2; the match to TRBD1 covers 10 bases. V was clipped by 3 bases and J by 7 bases; unmatched bases: 8. CDR3 length equals 15 residues. Germline CDR1 and CDR2: KGHSH and LQKENI. The CDR3 DNA is TGTGCCAGCTCACCTGGGACAGGGGATGCCCGTGGCTACACCTTC. Protein sequence: CASSPGTGDARGYTF.

This clone was detected only a few times. The V call is TRBV4-1, the J call TRBJ1-6; D gene uncertain. In germline, CDR1 is MGHRA, CDR2 YSYEKL. The CDR3 length is 14 residues. Trimming took 6 bases from V and 10 from J, leaving 16 bases between them. In nucleotides, the CDR3 is TGCGCCAGCAGTGGCCTTACGAGCGGCTCACCCCTCCACTTT. The encoded protein is CASSGLTSGSPLHF.